This T cell receptor (beta chain) derives from a study of CD4+ T cells in melanoma. This clone was counted a few times. Clones were read by immunoSEQ multiplex PCR, and TCRdb kept only the in-frame ones, dropping some. The sample carries approximately 12,000 clones, around 64% recorded once. Germline CDR1 reads MNHEY; CDR2 reads SVGAGI. The CDR3 contains 13 residues. The ends were cut back, 6 bases at V and 7 bases at J, with 10 bases in the middle. Sample: cells from a culture (not recorded whether cultured in vitro). The genes are TRBV6-5 and TRBJ1-6; D might be TRBD1 (5 bases). The clonotype was recovered from a human donor with melanoma. CDR3 loop: CASRRTWNSPLHF. In nucleotides, the CDR3 is TGTGCCAGCAGAAGGACATGGAATTCACCCCTCCACTTT.